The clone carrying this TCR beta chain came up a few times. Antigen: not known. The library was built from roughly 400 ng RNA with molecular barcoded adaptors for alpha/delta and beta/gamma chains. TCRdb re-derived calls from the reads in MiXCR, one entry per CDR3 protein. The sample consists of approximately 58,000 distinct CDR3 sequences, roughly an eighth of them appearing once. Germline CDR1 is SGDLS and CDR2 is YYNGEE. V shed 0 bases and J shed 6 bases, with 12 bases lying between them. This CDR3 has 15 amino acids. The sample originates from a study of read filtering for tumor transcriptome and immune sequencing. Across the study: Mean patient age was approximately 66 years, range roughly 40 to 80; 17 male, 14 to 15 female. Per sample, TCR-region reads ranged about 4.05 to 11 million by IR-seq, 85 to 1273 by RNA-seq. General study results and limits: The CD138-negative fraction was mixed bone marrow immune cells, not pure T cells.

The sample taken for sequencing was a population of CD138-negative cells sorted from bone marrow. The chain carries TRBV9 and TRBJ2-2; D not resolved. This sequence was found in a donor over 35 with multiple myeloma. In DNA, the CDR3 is TGTGCCAGCAGCGTAGACATTCTCGCTGCCGGGGAGCTGTTTTTT. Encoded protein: CASSVDILAAGELFF.